What follows are 26 T cell receptor beta chains derived from one specimen sequenced in a study of cytomegalovirus exposure and HLA in healthy donors (dated by TCRdb to 2016 to 2017). Library prep was done by the immunoSEQ multiplex PCR assay. The multiplex PCR relied on a mix of 60 forward primers for TCR Vbeta segments and 13 reverse primers for TCR Jbeta segments. Held by TCRdb, this immuneACCESS table contains in-frame sequences only and omits some clones. Under half of the omission traces to an unresolved V gene where checked; the cause of the rest is unknown. This sample lists about 130,000 clones; around four fifths were detected once. The top ten clonotypes cover 5.3% of the sample. The sample comprised PBMCs. These receptors were collected from a man aged 25 to 40 in good health and CMV-seronegative.

The chain carries TRBV7-2 and TRBJ1-2; 7 bases are a match to TRBD1. Germline CDR1 SGHTA, CDR2 FQGNSA. V lost 4 bases and J lost 0; bases outside the gene matches: 5. The CDR3 has 15 amino acids. CDR3 sequence reads: CASSSMGQSNYGYTF. The CDR3 DNA reads as TGTGCCAGCAGCTCCATGGGACAGTCTAACTATGGCTACACCTTC.

This clone was detected a few times. The V and J genes are TRBV7-8 and TRBJ2-1; 10 bases map to TRBD2. The CDR3 loop spans 20 amino acids. Trimming at V came to 3 bases and at J to 4 bases, leaving 18 bases not matched to a gene. Per the germline V gene, CDR1 is SGHVS and CDR2 is FQNEAQ. DNA of the CDR3: TGTGCCAGCAGCTTTAGCGCAGCTAGCGGGGGACAACTCCATTACAATGAGCAGTTCTTC. It yields the protein CASSFSAASGGQLHYNEQFF.

The gene calls are TRBV7-9 and TRBJ2-7; maybe TRBD1 (5 bases). The CDR3 sequence is 13 residues long. Trimming cost V 1 base and J 5 bases, with 9 bases left between them. CDR1 is SEHNR, CDR2 FQNEAQ, per germline (reference sequence). The DNA of the CDR3 is TGTGCCAGCAGCTTAGGACAGTCCCACGAGCAGTACTTC. Its translation: CASSLGQSHEQYF.

V and J are TRBV5-4 and TRBJ1-2; the D gene is possibly TRBD1 (6 bases). Trimming took 5 bases from V and 6 from J, leaving 23 bases between them. This CDR3 has 16 residues. Germline CDR1 SGHNT, CDR2 YYREEE (reference sequence). CDR3 in amino acids: CASSPPPTGRPDGYTF. As DNA, the CDR3 is TGTGCCAGCAGTCCACCCCCGACAGGCCGCCCTGATGGCTACACCTTC.

This clone was seen a handful of times. The chain is built from TRBV5-6 and TRBJ2-7; D remains unclear. Germline CDR1 is SGHDT and CDR2 is YYEEEE. Deletions cut 0 bases from V and 2 bases from J, with 6 bases between. The CDR3 has 13 amino acids. The CDR3 DNA reads as TGTGCCAGCAGCTTGGTATCAGCCTACGAGCAGTACTTC. Residues: CASSLVSAYEQYF.

The chain has TRBV18 and TRBJ1-3; D call uncertain. The CDR3 extends over 16 amino acids. V was pared by 2 bases and J by 0 bases, with 11 bases between. The germline gives CDR1 KGHSH, CDR2 LQKENI. The CDR3: CASSPVHSVSGNTIYF. CDR3 nucleotide sequence: TGTGCCAGCTCACCAGTACATTCCGTCTCTGGAAACACCATATATTTT.

This clone was picked up a small number of times. The chain links TRBV6-1 to TRBJ2-7, with 9 bases that match TRBD2. The CDR3 sequence is 15 residues long. The V segment lost 2 bases and the J segment 2 bases; nucleotides outside the gene matches: 4. CDR1 and CDR2 (germline): MNHNS, SASEGT. In DNA, the CDR3 is TGTGCCAGCAGTGAAAGTAGCGGGGGAGCCTACGAGCAGTACTTC. Its protein product is CASSESSGGAYEQYF.

This clone was found a few times. The chain joins TRBV6-1 to TRBJ2-1, with 8 bases matching TRBD2. The CDR3 runs to 14 residues. Trimming at V came to 3 bases and at J to 9 bases, leaving 7 bases not matched to a gene. The germline V gene has CDR1 MNHNS and CDR2 SASEGT. DNA of the CDR3: TGTGCCAGCAGTGATCAACTCGGGACTAGTGAGCAGTTCTTC. Protein product: CASSDQLGTSEQFF.

This clone was observed a handful of times. The V and J genes are TRBV29-1 and TRBJ1-1; a possible D gene is TRBD1 (6 bases). Germline V gene lookup returns CDR1 SQVTM and CDR2 ANQGSEA. Trimming left V 4 bases short and J 0 bases short, with 15 bases between. The CDR3 consists of 15 residues. This CDR3 reads CSVVPGGIMNTEAFF. CDR3 bases: TGCAGCGTTGTCCCGGGGGGCATTATGAACACTGAAGCTTTCTTT.

The chain joins TRBV7-8 to TRBJ2-7; 9 nucleotides align to TRBD2. There are 16 residues in the CDR3. Germline assignment: CDR1 SGHVS and CDR2 FQNEAQ. V was clipped by 4 bases and J by 7 bases; unmatched bases: 14. CDR3 sequence reads: CASSSTPGLAPFEQYF. The DNA of the CDR3 is TGTGCCAGCAGCTCCACTCCGGGACTAGCACCATTTGAGCAGTACTTC.

V usage is TRBV29-1 and J usage is TRBJ2-5, with 7 bases matching TRBD1. V was clipped by 4 bases and J by 2 bases; unmatched bases: 7. The germline CDR1 and CDR2 sequences are SQVTM and ANQGSEA. The CDR3 has 14 residues. CDR3 in amino acids: CSVGRDSTQETQYF. As DNA, the CDR3 is TGCAGCGTTGGAAGGGACAGTACTCAAGAGACCCAGTACTTC.

V usage is TRBV5-1 and J usage is TRBJ1-1, with D hard to call. Per germline, CDR1 SGHRS and CDR2 YFSETQ. V was clipped by 7 bases and J by 0 bases, with 10 bases between them. The CDR3 covers 13 residues. The CDR3 loop reads CASREGMNTEAFF. The CDR3 bases are TGCGCCAGCCGGGAGGGCATGAACACTGAAGCTTTCTTT. Full variable domain (missing parts from reference TRBV5-1 and TRBJ1-1): KAGVTQTPRYLIKTRGQQVTLSCSPISGHRSVSWYQQTPGQGLQFLFEYFSETQRNKGNFPGRFSGRQFSNSRSEMNVSTLELGDSALYLCASREGMNTEAFFGQGTRLTVV.

This sequence joins TRBV7-2 and TRBJ1-5; a possible D gene is TRBD1 (5 bases). Looked up from germline, CDR1 is SGHTA and CDR2 is FQGNSA. The length of the CDR3 is 14 residues. Trimming cost V 5 bases and J 5 bases, with 13 bases left between them. Here the CDR3 DNA reads TGTGCCAGCAGCGTTAACCGGGGGTATCAGCCCCAGCATTTT. It encodes CASSVNRGYQPQHF.

The chain links TRBV29-1 to TRBJ2-5, with 12 bases fitting TRBD1. The end of the DNA fits TRBJ2-7 better, so the J call may be wrong. CDR1 SQVTM and CDR2 ANQGSEA come from the germline V gene. The CDR3 covers 16 residues. In nucleotides, the CDR3 is TGCAGCGCCCGTCCGTCCCGGGACAGGGGGCGATCCGAGCAGTACTTC. It encodes CSARPSRDRGRSEQYF.

Only a few counts were recorded for this clone. The V gene is TRBV4-3, the J gene TRBJ2-7; possible D gene TRBD2, 5 bases. V shed 4 bases and J shed 2 bases, with 15 bases lying between them. CDR3 length: 15 amino acids. Germline assignment: CDR1 LGHNA and CDR2 YSLEER. CDR3 coding DNA: TGCGCCAGCAGCCCAGAAGAGGGAGCCCCCTACGAGCAGTACTTC. It codes for CASSPEEGAPYEQYF.

The rearrangement joins TRBV5-4 to TRBJ2-1; 7 bases are shared with TRBD2. CDR1 SGHNT and CDR2 YYREEE come from the germline V gene (reference sequence). This CDR3 region has 15 residues. Germline trimming cut 6 bases from V and 5 bases from J; bases unmatched to any gene: 11. The CDR3 DNA follows: TGTGCCAGCATATCTGGGGGGGGAGACCACAATGAGCAGTTCTTC. Translated, it gives CASISGGGDHNEQFF.

This clone was seen just once. The chain recombines TRBV7-8 with TRBJ1-5; 7 bases agree with TRBD1. Germline CDR1 is SGHVS and CDR2 is FQNEAQ. Trimming took 4 bases from V and 1 from J; bases not matched to a gene: 7. The CDR3 sequence is 16 residues long. CDR3 DNA sequence: TGTGCCAGCAGCTCCGCCGGGACAGCCAGCAATCAGCCCCAGCATTTT. It translates to CASSSAGTASNQPQHF. The complete variable domain, with remaining parts taken from reference TRBV7-8 and TRBJ1-5, reads GAGVSQSPRYKVAKRGQDVALRCDPISGHVSLFWYQQALGQGPEFLTYFQNEAQLDKSGLPSDRFFAERPEGSVSTLKIQRTQQEDSAVYLCASSSAGTASNQPQHFGDGTRLSIL.

This clone was seen a few times. This sequence joins TRBV15 and TRBJ2-1; 13 bases match TRBD2. The J segment lost 6 bases and the V segment lost 2 bases, leaving 4 bases of the junction unmatched. The CDR3 has 16 residues. Germline CDR1 reads LNHNV; CDR2 reads YYDKDF (reference sequence). The CDR3 loop reads CATSRRLAGGTNEQFF. The CDR3, as DNA: TGTGCCACCAGCAGACGACTAGCGGGGGGCACCAATGAGCAGTTCTTC.

The V gene is TRBV10-3, the J gene TRBJ2-7, with 7 bases aligning to TRBD1. Germline trimming cut 3 bases from V and 3 bases from J; bases unmatched to any gene: 11. CDR1 ENHRY and CDR2 SYGVKD come from the germline V gene. The CDR3 contains 16 residues. CDR3: CAISEQGTRALYEQYF. The CDR3 DNA is TGTGCCATCAGTGAACAGGGGACCCGGGCTCTCTACGAGCAGTACTTC.

This clone showed up just a few times. V is TRBV6-1 and J is TRBJ1-4; TRBD1 matches at 9 bases. The CDR3 is 13 amino acids. Germline V gene lookup returns CDR1 MNHNS and CDR2 SASEGT. Losses at the gene ends were 5 bases for V and 11 bases for J; bases not matched to a gene: 6. The DNA of the CDR3 is TGTGCCAGCAGTAAACAGGGGGCACAGAAACTGTTTTTT. Residues: CASSKQGAQKLFF.

V is TRBV29-1 and J is TRBJ1-1; the D gene is possibly TRBD1 (5 bases). With 7 bases removed from V and 2 bases from J, the gap between germline ends came to 20 bases. Germline CDR1 reads SQVTM; CDR2 reads ANQGSEA. The CDR3 sequence is 15 residues long. CDR3 in amino acids: CSALRWAGNNTEAFF. The CDR3 DNA reads as TGCAGCGCCCTAAGGTGGGCAGGGAATAACACTGAAGCTTTCTTT.

This chain joins TRBV5-8 and TRBJ1-1; D uncertain. This CDR3 is built from 14 residues. Trimming removed 2 bases from V and 1 base from J, with 9 bases in between. Germline-derived CDR1 and CDR2 are SGHTS and YDEGEE. The DNA for the CDR3 is TGTGCCAGCAGCTTCCCAACCGGGAACACTGAAGCTTTCTTT. Amino acid sequence: CASSFPTGNTEAFF.

The chain employs TRBV29-1 and TRBJ2-5, with a weak D call TRBD1 (5 bases). The V and J ends lost 7 bases and 5 bases respectively, with 14 bases between them. Germline CDR1 and CDR2: SQVTM and ANQGSEA. There are 12 residues in the CDR3. CDR3 region: CSGGRGGETQYF. CDR3 in DNA: TGCAGCGGTGGAAGGGGCGGTGAGACCCAGTACTTC.

The chain couples TRBV30 to TRBJ2-4, with D possibly matching TRBD2 (5 bases). The CDR3 has 17 amino acids. V was shortened by 4 bases and J by 0 bases, with 19 bases between the two germline ends. CDR1 is GTSNPN, CDR2 SVGIG, per germline (reference sequence). The CDR3 nucleotides read TGTGCCTGGATCCCCCCCCGGGATGCGATAGCCAAAAACATTCAGTACTTC. It translates to CAWIPPRDAIAKNIQYF.

The chain couples TRBV5-1 to TRBJ1-1, with TRBD1 matching over 7 bases. CDR3 length equals 13 residues. J was trimmed by 1 base and V by 5 bases; bases with no gene match: 2. Germline V lookup: CDR1 SGHRS, CDR2 YFSETQ. The CDR3 region is CASSRTGNTEAFF. In DNA form, the CDR3 reads TGCGCCAGCAGTCGGACAGGGAACACTGAAGCTTTCTTT. Full variable domain (outside the CDR3, taken from reference TRBV5-1 and TRBJ1-1): KAGVTQTPRYLIKTRGQQVTLSCSPISGHRSVSWYQQTPGQGLQFLFEYFSETQRNKGNFPGRFSGRQFSNSRSEMNVSTLELGDSALYLCASSRTGNTEAFFGQGTRLTVV.

The rearrangement joins TRBV6-5 to TRBJ2-3; no clear D. The V gene's germline CDR1 is MNHEY and CDR2 SVGAGI. The CDR3 is 14 amino acids. Trimming removed 2 bases at V and 0 bases at J, with 6 bases between. The CDR3, as DNA: TGTGCCAGCAGTTACCGGAGTAGCACAGATACGCAGTATTTT. It encodes CASSYRSSTDTQYF.